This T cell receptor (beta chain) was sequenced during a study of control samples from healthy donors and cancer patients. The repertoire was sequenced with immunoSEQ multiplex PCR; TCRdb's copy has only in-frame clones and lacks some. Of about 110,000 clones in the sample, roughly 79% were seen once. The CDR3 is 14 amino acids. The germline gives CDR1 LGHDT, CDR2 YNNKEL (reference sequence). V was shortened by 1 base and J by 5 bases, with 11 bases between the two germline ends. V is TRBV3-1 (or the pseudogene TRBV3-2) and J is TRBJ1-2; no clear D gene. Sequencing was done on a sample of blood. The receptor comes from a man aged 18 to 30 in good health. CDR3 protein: CASSQGALGYGYTF. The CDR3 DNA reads TGTGCCAGCAGCCAAGGGGCCCTTGGGTATGGCTACACCTTC.